A single T cell receptor (beta chain) is shown here with its context. Its antigen is undetermined. The CDR3 length is 17 residues. Germline values: CDR1 SGHKS, CDR2 YYEKEE (reference sequence). Trimming at V came to 0 bases and at J to 0 bases, leaving 6 bases not matched to a gene. The source of the sample is a study of OX40 agonist ivuxolimab in advanced cancers. Study-level background: Three patients, one with hepatocellular carcinoma and two with cutaneous melanoma, responded partially.

Overall study findings and caveats: Individuals who were partial responders at 0.1-3.0 mg/kg had clonal expansion that ranked among the lowest.

Assay: immunoSEQ multiplex PCR; the TCRdb copy retains only in-frame clones and omits some. The sample carries 65,000 to 70,000 clones, roughly 84% recorded once. This chain uses TRBV5-5 with TRBJ1-2; TRBD1 matches 9 bases. The sequencing used CD4+ or CD8+ T cells sorted from blood, collected in a trial of the OX40 agonist ivuxolimab. The TCR originated in an adult with an advanced solid tumor such as melanoma, head and neck, liver or kidney cancer. CDR3 in DNA: TGTGCCAGCAGCTTGGCCTCGGACAGGGGAGCTAACTATGGCTACACCTTC. Protein: CASSLASDRGANYGYTF.